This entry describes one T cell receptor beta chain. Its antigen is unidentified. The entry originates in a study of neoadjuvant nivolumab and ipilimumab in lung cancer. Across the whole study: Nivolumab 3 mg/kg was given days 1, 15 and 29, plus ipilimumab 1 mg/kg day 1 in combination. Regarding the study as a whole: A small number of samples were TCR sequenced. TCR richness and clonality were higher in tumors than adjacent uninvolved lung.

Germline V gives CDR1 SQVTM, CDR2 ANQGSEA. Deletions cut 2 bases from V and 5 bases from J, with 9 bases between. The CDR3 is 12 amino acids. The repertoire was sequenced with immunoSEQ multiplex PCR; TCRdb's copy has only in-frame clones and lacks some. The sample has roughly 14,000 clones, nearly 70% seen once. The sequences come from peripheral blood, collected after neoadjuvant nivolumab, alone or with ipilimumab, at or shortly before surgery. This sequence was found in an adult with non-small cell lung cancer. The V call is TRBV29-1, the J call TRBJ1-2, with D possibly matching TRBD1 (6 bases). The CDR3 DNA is TGCAGCGTTGAATCGGGACAATATGGCTACACCTTC. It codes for CSVESGQYGYTF.